The 8 T cell receptor beta chains reported below all come from one sample, sequenced in a study of T cells after yellow fever vaccination. Using its own MiXCR run on the 5' RACE reads, TCRdb lists one record per CDR3 protein. The sample has 500,000 to 550,000 distinct CDR3 sequences; 21% are singletons. Sequencing used PBMCs, obtained about 21 days after the first yellow fever vaccination. The source is a man between 18 and 35 years old who received the YFV17D yellow fever vaccine.

V usage is TRBV20-1 and J usage is TRBJ2-3; 8 nucleotides align to TRBD1. Trimming cost V 6 bases and J 5 bases; bases outside gene matches: 7. CDR3 length: 13 residues. In germline, CDR1 is DFQATT, CDR2 SNEGSKA (reference sequence). The DNA for the CDR3 is TGCAGTGCCACCAGGGGGCGCGGAGATACGCAGTATTTT. Its protein is CSATRGRGDTQYF.

The chain joins TRBV7-2 to TRBJ2-3; 9 nucleotides line up with TRBD1. The V and J ends lost 5 bases and 0 bases, in that order; junction bases with no gene match: 3. Germline values: CDR1 SGHTA, CDR2 FQGNSA. This CDR3 has 15 residues. CDR3: CASSPGTGSTDTQYF. The CDR3 DNA follows: TGTGCCAGCAGCCCTGGGACAGGGAGCACAGATACGCAGTATTTT.

A few counts support this clonotype. This chain connects TRBV20-1 to TRBJ2-5, with D tentatively TRBD2 (7 bases). The CDR3 is made up of 12 amino acids. Trimming cost V 7 bases and J 5 bases, with 14 bases left between them. Germline CDR1 DFQATT, CDR2 SNEGSKA (reference sequence). CDR3 nucleotides: TGCAGTGTTAGGGGGGGGCGGGAGACCCAGTACTTC. The encoded protein is CSVRGGRETQYF.

This chain connects TRBV20-1 to TRBJ2-7; 10 bases line up with TRBD2. With 0 bases clipped from V and 5 bases from J, the junction kept 7 bases outside the gene matches. The length of the CDR3 is 15 residues. From germline, CDR1 is DFQATT and CDR2 SNEGSKA (reference sequence). The CDR3 sequence: CSARDIAGGSNEQYF. As DNA, the CDR3 is TGCAGTGCTAGAGACATAGCGGGGGGTTCCAACGAGCAGTACTTC.

This clonotype was counted ten times or more. The V gene is TRBV28, the J gene TRBJ2-1; D tentatively fits TRBD1 or TRBD2 (5 bases each). The CDR3 covers 16 residues. From germline, CDR1 is MDHEN and CDR2 SYDVKM. The V gene lost 6 bases and the J gene lost 0 bases, with 15 bases spanning the gap. Here the CDR3 reads CASRLTGLNSYNEQFF. CDR3 nucleotides: TGTGCCAGCAGGCTTACAGGACTGAACTCCTACAATGAGCAGTTCTTC. The full variable domain, with the rest looked up from reference TRBV28 and TRBJ2-1, is DVKVTQSSRYLVKRTGEKVFLECVQDMDHENMFWYRQDPGLGLRLIYFSYDVKMKEKGDIPEGYSVSREKKERFSLILESASTNQTSMYLCASRLTGLNSYNEQFFGPGTRLTVL.

This clonotype was counted a few times. The rearrangement uses TRBV28 and TRBJ1-6; D perhaps matches TRBD1 (6 bases). V lost 6 bases and J lost 0, with 9 bases in between. The CDR3 runs 15 residues. Germline lookup yields CDR1 MDHEN and CDR2 SYDVKM. This chain's CDR3 is CASRSGASYNSPLHF. DNA of the CDR3: TGTGCCAGCAGATCGGGGGCCTCCTATAATTCACCCCTCCACTTT.

The chain joins TRBV5-1 to TRBJ2-3; D is unclear. With 6 bases removed from V and 3 bases from J, the gap between germline ends came to 17 bases. Germline V CDR1 and CDR2: SGHRS, YFSETQ. This CDR3 has 15 residues. CDR3 sequence reads: CASTTGLAYTDTQYF. CDR3 DNA sequence: TGCGCCAGCACCACCGGTCTCGCCTATACAGATACGCAGTATTTT.

In this sample, this clonotype turned up a few times. The chain has TRBV18 and TRBJ1-1; the D is unclear. The CDR3 sequence is 13 residues long. V gave up 6 bases and J gave up 5 bases, with 13 bases separating them. The germline CDR1 and CDR2 sequences are KGHSH and LQKENI. CDR3 sequence: CASSPIEGTEAFF. DNA of the CDR3: TGTGCCAGCTCCCCCATTGAAGGGACTGAAGCTTTCTTT.